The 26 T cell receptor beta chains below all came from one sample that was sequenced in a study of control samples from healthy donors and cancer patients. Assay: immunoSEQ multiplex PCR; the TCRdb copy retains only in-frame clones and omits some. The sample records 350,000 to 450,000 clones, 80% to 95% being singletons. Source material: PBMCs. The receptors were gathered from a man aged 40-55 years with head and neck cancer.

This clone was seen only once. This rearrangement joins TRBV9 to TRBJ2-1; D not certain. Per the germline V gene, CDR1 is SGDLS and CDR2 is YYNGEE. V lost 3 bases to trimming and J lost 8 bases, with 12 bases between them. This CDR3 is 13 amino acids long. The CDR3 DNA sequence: TGTGCCAGCAGCGGGACGTTTCGGGATGAGCAGTTCTTC. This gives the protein CASSGTFRDEQFF.

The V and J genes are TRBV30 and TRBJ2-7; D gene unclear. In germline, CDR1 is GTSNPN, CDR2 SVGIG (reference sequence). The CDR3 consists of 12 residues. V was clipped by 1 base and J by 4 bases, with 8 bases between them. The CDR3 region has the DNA TGTGCCTGGAGTGACGGGCAATACGAGCAGTACTTC. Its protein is CAWSDGQYEQYF.

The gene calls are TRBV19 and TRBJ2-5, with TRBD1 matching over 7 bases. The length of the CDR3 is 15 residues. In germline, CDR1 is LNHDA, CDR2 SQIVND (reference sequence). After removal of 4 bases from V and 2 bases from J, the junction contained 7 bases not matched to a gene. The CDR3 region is CASSTLRQGQETQYF. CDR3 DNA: TGTGCCAGTAGTACCCTAAGACAGGGTCAAGAGACCCAGTACTTC.

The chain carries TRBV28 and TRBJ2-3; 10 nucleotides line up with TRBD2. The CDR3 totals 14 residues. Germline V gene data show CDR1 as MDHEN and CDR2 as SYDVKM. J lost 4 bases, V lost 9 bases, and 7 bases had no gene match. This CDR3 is CASLAGALADTQYF. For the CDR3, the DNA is TGTGCCAGTCTAGCGGGAGCTCTTGCAGATACGCAGTATTTT. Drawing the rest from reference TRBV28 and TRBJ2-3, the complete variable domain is DVKVTQSSRYLVKRTGEKVFLECVQDMDHENMFWYRQDPGLGLRLIYFSYDVKMKEKGDIPEGYSVSREKKERFSLILESASTNQTSMYLCASLAGALADTQYFGPGTRLTVL.

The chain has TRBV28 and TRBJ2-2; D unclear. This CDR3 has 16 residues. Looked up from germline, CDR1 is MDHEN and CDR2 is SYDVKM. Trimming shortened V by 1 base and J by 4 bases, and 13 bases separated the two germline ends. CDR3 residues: CASSLLRMTGTGELFF. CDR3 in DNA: TGTGCCAGCAGTTTATTAAGAATGACGGGCACCGGGGAGCTGTTTTTT.

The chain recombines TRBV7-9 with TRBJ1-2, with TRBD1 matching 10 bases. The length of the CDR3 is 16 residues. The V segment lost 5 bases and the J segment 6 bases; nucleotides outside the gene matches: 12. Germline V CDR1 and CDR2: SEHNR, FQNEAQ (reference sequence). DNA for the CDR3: TGTGCCAGCAGCCCCCTTGTAGGACAGGGGGGGCATGGCTACACCTTC. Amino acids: CASSPLVGQGGHGYTF.

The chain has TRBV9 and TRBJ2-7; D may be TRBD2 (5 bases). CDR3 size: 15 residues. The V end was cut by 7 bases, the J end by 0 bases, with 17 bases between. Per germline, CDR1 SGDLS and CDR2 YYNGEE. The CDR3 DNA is TGTGCCAGCTCTCGGGGTTATGGCAACTCCTACGAGCAGTACTTC. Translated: CASSRGYGNSYEQYF.

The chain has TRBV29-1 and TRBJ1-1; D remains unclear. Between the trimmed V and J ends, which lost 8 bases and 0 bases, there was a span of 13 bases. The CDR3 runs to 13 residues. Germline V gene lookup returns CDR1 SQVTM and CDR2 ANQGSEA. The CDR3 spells CSSKDVLNTEAFF. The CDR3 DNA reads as TGCAGCTCCAAGGACGTCCTGAACACTGAAGCTTTCTTT.

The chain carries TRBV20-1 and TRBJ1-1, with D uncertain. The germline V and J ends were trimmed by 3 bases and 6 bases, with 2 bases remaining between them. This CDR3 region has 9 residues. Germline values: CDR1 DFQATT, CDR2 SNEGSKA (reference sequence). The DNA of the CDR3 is TGCAGTGCTAGTCCTGAAGCTTTCTTT. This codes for CSASPEAFF.

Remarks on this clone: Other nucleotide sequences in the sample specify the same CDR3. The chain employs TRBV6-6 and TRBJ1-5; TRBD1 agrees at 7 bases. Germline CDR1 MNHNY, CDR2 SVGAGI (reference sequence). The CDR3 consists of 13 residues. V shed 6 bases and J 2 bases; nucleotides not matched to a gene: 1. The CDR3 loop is CASSGTGNQPQHF. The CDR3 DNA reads TGTGCCAGCAGCGGGACAGGCAATCAGCCCCAGCATTTT.

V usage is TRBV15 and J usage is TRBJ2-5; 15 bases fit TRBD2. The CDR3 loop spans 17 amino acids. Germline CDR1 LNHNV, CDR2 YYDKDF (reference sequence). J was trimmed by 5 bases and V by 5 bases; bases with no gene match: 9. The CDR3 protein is CATSGGTSGRRGETQYF. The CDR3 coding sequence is TGTGCCACCAGCGGGGGGACTAGCGGGAGGCGCGGGGAGACCCAGTACTTC.

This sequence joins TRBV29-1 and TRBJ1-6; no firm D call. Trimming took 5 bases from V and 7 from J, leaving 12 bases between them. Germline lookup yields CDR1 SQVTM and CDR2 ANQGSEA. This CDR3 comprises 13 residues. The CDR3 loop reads CSVKPSTNSPLHF. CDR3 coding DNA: TGCAGCGTTAAACCCTCCACGAATTCACCCCTCCACTTT.

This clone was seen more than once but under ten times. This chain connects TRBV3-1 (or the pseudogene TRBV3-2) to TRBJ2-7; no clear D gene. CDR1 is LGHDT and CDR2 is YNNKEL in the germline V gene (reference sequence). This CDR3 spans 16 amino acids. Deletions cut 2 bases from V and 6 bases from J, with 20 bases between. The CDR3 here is CASSQWEAFYPGEQYF. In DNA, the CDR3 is TGTGCCAGCAGCCAATGGGAAGCCTTCTACCCGGGCGAGCAGTACTTC.

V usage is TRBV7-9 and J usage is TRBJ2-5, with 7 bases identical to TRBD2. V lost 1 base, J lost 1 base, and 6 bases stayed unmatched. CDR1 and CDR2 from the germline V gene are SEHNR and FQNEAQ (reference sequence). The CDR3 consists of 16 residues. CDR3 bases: TGTGCCAGCAGCTTAGTTGGGGGAGGGACCCAAGAGACCCAGTACTTC. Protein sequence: CASSLVGGGTQETQYF.

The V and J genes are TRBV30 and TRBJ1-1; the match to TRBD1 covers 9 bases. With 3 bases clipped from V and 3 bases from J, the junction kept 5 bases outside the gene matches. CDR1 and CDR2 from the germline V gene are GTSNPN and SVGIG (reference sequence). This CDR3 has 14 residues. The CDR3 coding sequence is TGTGCCTGGAGACAGGACAGGGGCCACACTGAAGCTTTCTTT. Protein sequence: CAWRQDRGHTEAFF.

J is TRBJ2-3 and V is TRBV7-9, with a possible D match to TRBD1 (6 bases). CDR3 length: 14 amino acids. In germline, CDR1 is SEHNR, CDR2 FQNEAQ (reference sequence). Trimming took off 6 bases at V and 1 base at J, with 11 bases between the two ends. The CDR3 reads CASSYHRGTDTQYF. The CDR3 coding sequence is TGTGCCAGCAGTTACCACAGGGGCACAGATACGCAGTATTTT. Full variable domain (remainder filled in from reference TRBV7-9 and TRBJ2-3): DTGVSQNPRHKITKRGQNVTFRCDPISEHNRLYWYRQTLGQGPEFLTYFQNEAQLEKSRLLSDRFSAERPKGSFSTLEIQRTEQGDSAMYLCASSYHRGTDTQYFGPGTRLTVL.

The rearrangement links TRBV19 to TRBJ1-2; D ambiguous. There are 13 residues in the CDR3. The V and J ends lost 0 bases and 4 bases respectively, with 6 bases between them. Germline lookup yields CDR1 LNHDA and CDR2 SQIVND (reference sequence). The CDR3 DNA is TGTGCCAGTAGTATAGACAGAGGCTATGGCTACACCTTC. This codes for CASSIDRGYGYTF.

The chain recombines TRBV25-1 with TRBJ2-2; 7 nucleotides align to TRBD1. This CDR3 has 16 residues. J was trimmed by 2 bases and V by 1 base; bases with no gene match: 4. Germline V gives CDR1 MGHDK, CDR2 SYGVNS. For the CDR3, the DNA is TGTGCCAGCAGTGAATTAGGGGGCGTCAACACCGGGGAGCTGTTTTTT. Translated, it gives CASSELGGVNTGELFF. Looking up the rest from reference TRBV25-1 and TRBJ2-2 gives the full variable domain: EADIYQTPRYLVIGTGKKITLECSQTMGHDKMYWYQQDPGMELHLIHYSYGVNSTEKGDLSSESTVSRIRTEHFPLTLESARPSHTSQYLCASSELGGVNTGELFFGEGSRLTVL.

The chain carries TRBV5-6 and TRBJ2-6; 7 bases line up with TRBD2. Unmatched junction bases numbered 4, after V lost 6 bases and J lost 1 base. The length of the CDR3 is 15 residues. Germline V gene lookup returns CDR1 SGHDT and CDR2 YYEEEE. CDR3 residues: CASTLGGSGANVLTF. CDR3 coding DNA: TGTGCCAGCACCCTGGGGGGGTCTGGGGCCAACGTCCTGACTTTC.

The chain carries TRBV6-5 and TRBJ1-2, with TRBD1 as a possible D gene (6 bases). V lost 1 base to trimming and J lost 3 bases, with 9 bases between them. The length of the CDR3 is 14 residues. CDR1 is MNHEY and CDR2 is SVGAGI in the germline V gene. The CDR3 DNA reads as TGTGCCAGCAGTTACTATAGGGGGGACTATGGCTACACCTTC. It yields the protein CASSYYRGDYGYTF.

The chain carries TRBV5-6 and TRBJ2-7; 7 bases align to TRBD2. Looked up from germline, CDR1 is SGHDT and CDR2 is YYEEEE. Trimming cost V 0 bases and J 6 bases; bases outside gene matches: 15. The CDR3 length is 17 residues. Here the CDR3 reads CASSLALWEGVFAEQYF. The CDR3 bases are TGTGCCAGCAGCTTGGCACTTTGGGAGGGAGTTTTCGCCGAGCAGTACTTC.

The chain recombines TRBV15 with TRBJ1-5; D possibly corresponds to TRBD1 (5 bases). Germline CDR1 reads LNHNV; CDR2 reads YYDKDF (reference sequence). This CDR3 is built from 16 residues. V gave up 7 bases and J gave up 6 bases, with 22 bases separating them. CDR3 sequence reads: CATTLWGEKGGQPQHF. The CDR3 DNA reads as TGTGCCACCACGCTTTGGGGGGAGAAAGGCGGTCAGCCCCAGCATTTT.

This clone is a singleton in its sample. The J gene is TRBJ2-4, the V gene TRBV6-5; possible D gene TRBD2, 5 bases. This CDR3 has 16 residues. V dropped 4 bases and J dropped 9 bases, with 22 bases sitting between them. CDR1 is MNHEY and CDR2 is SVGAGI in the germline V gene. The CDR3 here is CASSSPRASPGPIQYF. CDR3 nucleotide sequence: TGTGCCAGCAGTTCCCCTCGGGCTAGCCCTGGTCCCATTCAGTACTTC.

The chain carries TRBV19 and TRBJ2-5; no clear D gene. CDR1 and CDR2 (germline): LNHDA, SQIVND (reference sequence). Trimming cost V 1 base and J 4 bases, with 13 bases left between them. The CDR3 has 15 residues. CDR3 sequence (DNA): TGTGCCAGTAGTATAGGGGTAGCAGGAACAGAGACCCAGTACTTC. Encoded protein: CASSIGVAGTETQYF.

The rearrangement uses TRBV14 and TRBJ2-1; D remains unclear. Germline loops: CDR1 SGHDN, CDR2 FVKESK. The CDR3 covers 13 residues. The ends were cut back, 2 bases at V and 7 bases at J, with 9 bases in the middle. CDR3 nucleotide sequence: TGTGCCAGCAGCCAACATGGGATTAATGAGCAGTTCTTC. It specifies CASSQHGINEQFF.

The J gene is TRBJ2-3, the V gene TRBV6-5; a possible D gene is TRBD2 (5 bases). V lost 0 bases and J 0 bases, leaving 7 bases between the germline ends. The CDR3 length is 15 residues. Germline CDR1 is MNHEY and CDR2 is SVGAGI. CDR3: CASSYSRESTDTQYF. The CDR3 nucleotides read TGTGCCAGCAGTTACTCTCGGGAAAGCACAGATACGCAGTATTTT.